This T cell receptor beta chain was sequenced in a study of cytomegalovirus exposure and HLA in healthy donors. The PCR was carried out with 60 Vbeta primers and 13 Jbeta primers. Sequencing used immunoSEQ multiplex PCR; TCRdb keeps in-frame clones, though not all of them. The sample consists of 200,000 to 250,000 clones, 75% to 85% of them appearing once. The CDR3 covers 14 residues. The V gene's germline CDR1 is MNHNS and CDR2 SASEGT. The ends were cut back, 4 bases at V and 0 bases at J, with 9 bases in the middle. The chain combines TRBV6-1 with TRBJ1-1; D is unclear. Sequenced: PBMCs. The sequence was obtained from a woman aged 55-75 years in good health and CMV-seropositive. CDR3 protein: CASSVDPMNTEAFF. The CDR3 region has the DNA TGTGCCAGCAGTGTAGATCCTATGAACACTGAAGCTTTCTTT.